This T cell receptor (beta chain) was obtained from a study of T cell responses to AZD1222 COVID-19 vaccine (dated by TCRdb to about 2021). For the wider study: Because spike-specific TCR depth and breadth did not differ between the two schedules, AZD1222 recipients who got a second dose at roughly 4 weeks were pooled with those who got a second dose at roughly 12 weeks. TCR sequencing was performed for about 250 trial participants, of whom around 200 were given two doses of AZD1222 and 26 were given two doses of MenACWY control vaccine. Enrollment into the trials was organized by age into subgroups of 18-55, 56-69 and 70-plus years, and those subgroups contained roughly 160, 29 and 62 TCR-sequenced participants, respectively. Points the paper makes about the study in general: No day 14 peak-response samples were available, so repertoires were characterized only after the peak T cell response. In the small 56-69-year group, the increase in depth fell short of significance, most likely because of low power. CD4 TCRs associated with the vaccine covered the entire spike protein, and the dominant responses were in regions 160-218 and 743-854. Most participants were white British and females outnumbered males, and the authors suggested that clonal diversity may have been underestimated. After two AZD1222 doses, both the breadth and the depth of spike-specific TCRs were significantly higher than at day 0 and than in MenACWY recipients. Conclusions about previously exposed vaccinees were limited because only a handful of AZD1222 recipients were SARS-CoV-2 seropositive at baseline. Reportedly, almost half of the unique spike-specific TCRs recognized epitopes lying outside the regions that are mutated in the B.1.351 and B.1.1.7 variants.

According to the study, the label for this sample's time point signals: baseline before first vaccination. Samples from vaccinated people were obtained from the UK trials COV001 and COV002, which included a single-blind randomized controlled phase 2/3 trial of AZD1222 (ChAdOx1 nCoV-19) in healthy adults. For TCRbeta chain sequencing, PBMC samples were collected from trial participants at day 0 and at day 28 after the second dose. Concerning this clone itself: The clone's antigen remains unknown. No base-level quality is on record; no much larger clone is a single base apart.

The CDR3 regions of human TCRbeta chains were subjected to immunosequencing. For the original study's pipeline: TCRs in the repertoires were compared against a reference library of SARS-CoV-2-specific TCRs that had been generated with the MIRA antigen-specificity platform. Breadth was defined as the fraction of unique TCRs that were SARS-CoV-2-associated. Depth was defined as the fraction of total T cells that were SARS-CoV-2-associated. Using the MIRA data, each spike-specific TCR was mapped to the spike region that the TCR reacts to and placed in a CD4 or CD8 class. Log10-transformed breadth and depth values were compared by one-way ANOVA with Sidak's multiple comparisons tests. This is the immuneACCESS table as TCRdb keeps it, with only in-frame sequences that have V and J called. A part of the clones is gone; compared with another copy, unresolved V genes explain less than half, and the rest is unexplained. V, J and clone size are those of that table, while D and trimming were read from the DNA. This sample holds around 120,000 clones; about 90% were observed only once. About 14% of the sample goes to the ten largest clones.

The germline V gene (reference sequence) specifies GTSNPN as CDR1 and SVGIG as CDR2. V and J are truncated by 0 bases and 4 bases respectively, leaving an intervening sequence of 12 bases. The CDR3 has 15 amino acids, counting the end cysteine and phenylalanine. Left in the record is the CDR3 DNA by itself, 45 bases read in frame from the first base. The sequence joins TRBV30 to TRBJ1-4; TRBD1 is possibly the D segment (6 matching bases). This receptor was obtained from an adult in good health. The sequences come from peripheral blood, collected on day 0 of AZD1222 vaccination. The bases read TGTGCCTGGAGTGTAGGGGACACTCGTAATGAAAAACTGTTTTTT. This encodes CAWSVGDTRNEKLFF. Outside the CDR3, residues come from the reference TRBV30 and TRBJ1-4 proteins, so the full variable domain is: SQTIHQWPATLVQPVGSPLSLECTVEGTSNPNLYWYRQAAGRGLQLLFYSVGIGQISSEVPQNLSASRPQDRQFILSSKKLLLSDSGFYLCAWSVGDTRNEKLFFGSGTQLSVL.